The 5 T cell receptor beta chains given below trace back to one sample, sequenced in a study of TET2 disruption in CD19-targeted CAR T cells. Sequencing was performed with immunoSEQ multiplex PCR; in TCRdb, only in-frame clones are kept and a portion is missing. The sample data list 20,000 to 30,000 clones. Treatment reported: autologous CTL019 cells: CD19 CAR with 4-1BB and CD3 zeta domains. No antigens are known for them. The source material was CD8- CAR+ T cells sorted from cultured blood T cells, sampled for CD19 CAR T cell therapy. Subset noted: CD8-negative CAR-positive T cells from the infusion product. The receptors originated from a man between 65 and 85 years old with chronic lymphocytic leukemia.

Of note for this clone: The DNA ends 3 residues before the CDR3 does, and the rest of the CDR3 is filled in from the germline J gene. This sample also contains other DNA sequences that code for the same CDR3. This chain links TRBV10-3 with TRBJ1-2; D is possibly TRBD1 (5 bases). Trimming left V 6 bases short and J 4 bases short, with 12 bases between. The CDR3 contains 13 residues. In germline, CDR1 is ENHRY, CDR2 SYGVKD. The CDR3: CAIRGQGIYGYTF. The CDR3 DNA, read in part, is TGTGCCATCAGGGGGCAGGGCATCTATGGC.

For this clone: The CDR3 end lies 3 residues beyond the end of the read and is filled in from the germline J gene. This chain uses TRBV20-1 with TRBJ2-7; 10 bases align to TRBD2. Trimming took 1 base from V and 4 from J; bases not matched to a gene: 10. This CDR3 contains 16 residues. CDR1 and CDR2 from the germline V gene are DFQATT and SNEGSKA (reference sequence). CDR3 sequence reads: CSARGKLAGGPYEQYF. The CDR3 bases that were read are TGCAGTGCTAGAGGGAAGTTAGCGGGGGGACCTTACGAG.

On this clone: Sequencing ends 3 residues short of the CDR3 end; the germline J gene provides the rest. The sample contains more than one DNA sequence encoding this CDR3. V gene TRBV18 combines with J gene TRBJ1-2; maybe TRBD1 (6 bases). This CDR3 has 13 residues. Germline CDR1 reads KGHSH; CDR2 reads LQKENI. This chain's CDR3 is CASSPRGAEGYTF. The sequenced part of the CDR3 DNA is TGTGCCAGCTCACCCCGGGGGGCCGAGGGC.

As for this clone: The missing CDR3 end, 3 residues past where the read stops, is filled in from the germline J gene. The chain combines TRBV20-1 with TRBJ1-5, with D tentatively TRBD1 (5 bases). With 6 bases removed from V and 9 bases from J, the gap between germline ends came to 24 bases. The germline gives CDR1 DFQATT, CDR2 SNEGSKA (reference sequence). The CDR3 extends over 15 amino acids. The CDR3 loop reads CSAEAGTNLGVPQHF. CDR3 DNA (partial): TGCAGTGCGGAGGCGGGGACTAACCTGGGTGTGCCC.

Concerning this clone itself: The read falls 3 residues short of the CDR3 end, and the missing part is taken from the germline J gene. This chain joins TRBV4-1 and TRBJ1-1; TRBD1 agrees at 8 bases. V shed 3 bases, J shed 1 base, and the junction held 10 bases outside the gene matches. This CDR3 spans 17 amino acids. Germline V gives CDR1 MGHRA, CDR2 YSYEKL. The CDR3 loop reads CASSQGQGAPPNTEAFF. The DNA read from the CDR3 is TGCGCCAGCAGCCAGGGGCAGGGGGCTCCCCCGAACACTGAA.